The present TCR beta chain was sequenced within a study of blood T cell repertoires in COVID-19 (dated by TCRdb to about 2020). Background for the entire study: Collaborator samples came from the United States, Italy and Spain and covered acute and convalescent phases of COVID-19. The material from the prospective study consisted of cDNA or gDNA derived from T cells, B-cell-depleted T cells, or PBMCs. Deeply sampled blood TCRbeta repertoires from subjects exposed to, actively infected with, or recovered from COVID-19 were included in the dataset. The repertoires were released in a freely available public database meant as a resource for research on the immune response to SARS-CoV-2. Samples were obtained from the ongoing ImmuneRACE study (first 160 participants) and from some 1,200 subjects provided by 6 global collaborators. Nearly every sample came with metadata listing a de-identified subject ID, COVID-19 status, age in years and sex. HLA class I and class II types, where available, came from metadata supplied by the sample provider rather than from assay-based typing. Results the study describes overall, beyond this receptor: How much clinical and demographic metadata was included differed by source and by participant, and the metadata was provided uncurated.

TCRbeta CDR3 regions were amplified from genomic DNA by means of the immunoSEQ Assay, a bias-controlled multiplex PCR. The study's own analysis went as follows. The number of nucleated cells in each sample was estimated by amplification of reference gene primers within the assay. Sequence reads were collapsed and filtered to measure the absolute abundance of every unique TCRbeta CDR3 rearrangement. For each sample, productive Simpson clonality was calculated by taking the square root of Simpson's diversity index across productive rearrangements. Entries here come from immuneACCESS through TCRdb and include only in-frame sequences with V and J called. Some clones fail to appear in such tables; in the studies checked, an unresolved V gene covers under half of the shortfall, and the cause of the remainder is unknown. The DNA was the basis for D and trimming; V, J and clone size are from that table. Across this sample there are around 120,000 clones, with around 87% seen only once. Approximately 30% of the sample is held by the ten biggest clonotypes.

Collaborating institutions collected whole blood in K2EDTA tubes following their own protocols. For TCRbeta analysis, collaborators shipped samples in one of three forms: frozen whole blood, isolated PBMCs, or DNA extracted from either of those sample types. Comment on this clone: Its antigen is currently not known. Base qualities are not provided; no much larger clone lies one nucleotide away.

Sample: peripheral blood. The sequence was obtained from a woman of 80 years or more with acute or convalescent COVID-19.

The DNA sequence is given as TGTGCCACCAGCCACACCCCGGGACAGGTATCCTACGAGCAGTACTTC. It translates to CATSHTPGQVSYEQYF. The V and J segments used are TRBV24-1 and TRBJ2-7; TRBD1 fits 8 bases in the junction. The germline V gene sets CDR1 to KGHDR and CDR2 to SFDVKD. The junction shows trimming of 7 bases on V and 1 base on J, and the gene matches do not reach 11 bases of it. The CDR3 runs 16 residues from the cysteine to the phenylalanine. The DNA shown is the 48-base CDR3, in frame from base 1.